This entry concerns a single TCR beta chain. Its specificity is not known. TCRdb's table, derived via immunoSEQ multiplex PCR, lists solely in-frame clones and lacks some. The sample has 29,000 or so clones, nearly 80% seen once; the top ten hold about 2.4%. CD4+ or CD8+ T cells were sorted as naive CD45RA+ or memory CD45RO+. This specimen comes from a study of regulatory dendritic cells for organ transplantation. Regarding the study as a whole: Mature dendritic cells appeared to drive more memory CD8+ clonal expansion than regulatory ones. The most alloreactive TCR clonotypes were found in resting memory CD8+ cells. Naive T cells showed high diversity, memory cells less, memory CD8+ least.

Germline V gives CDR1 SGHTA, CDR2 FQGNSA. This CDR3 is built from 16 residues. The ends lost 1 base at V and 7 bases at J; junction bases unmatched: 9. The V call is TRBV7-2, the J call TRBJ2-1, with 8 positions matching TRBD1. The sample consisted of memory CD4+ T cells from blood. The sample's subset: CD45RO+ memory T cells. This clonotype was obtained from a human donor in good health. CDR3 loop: CASSLEIGQGGNEQFF. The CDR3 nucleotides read TGTGCCAGCAGCTTAGAAATAGGACAGGGTGGTAATGAGCAGTTCTTC.